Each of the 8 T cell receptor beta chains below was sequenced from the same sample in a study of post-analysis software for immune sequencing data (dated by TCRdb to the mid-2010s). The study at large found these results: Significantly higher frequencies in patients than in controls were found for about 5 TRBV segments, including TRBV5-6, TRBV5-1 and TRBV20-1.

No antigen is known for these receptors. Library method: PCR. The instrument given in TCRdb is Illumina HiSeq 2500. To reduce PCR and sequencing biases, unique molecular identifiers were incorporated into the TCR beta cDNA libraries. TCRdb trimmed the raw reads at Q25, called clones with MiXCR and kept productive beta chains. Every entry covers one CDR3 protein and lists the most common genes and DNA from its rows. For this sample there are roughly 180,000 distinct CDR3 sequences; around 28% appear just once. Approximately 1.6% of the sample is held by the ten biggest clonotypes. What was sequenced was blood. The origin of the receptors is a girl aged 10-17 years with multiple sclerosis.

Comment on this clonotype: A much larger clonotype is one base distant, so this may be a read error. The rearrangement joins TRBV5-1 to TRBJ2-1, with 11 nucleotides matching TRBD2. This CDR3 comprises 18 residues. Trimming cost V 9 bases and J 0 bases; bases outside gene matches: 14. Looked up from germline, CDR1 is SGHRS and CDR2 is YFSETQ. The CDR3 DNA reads TGCGCCAACGCGCCCGGGACTAGCGGTCCTAGCTCCTACAATGAGCAGTTCTTC. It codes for CANAPGTSGPSSYNEQFF.

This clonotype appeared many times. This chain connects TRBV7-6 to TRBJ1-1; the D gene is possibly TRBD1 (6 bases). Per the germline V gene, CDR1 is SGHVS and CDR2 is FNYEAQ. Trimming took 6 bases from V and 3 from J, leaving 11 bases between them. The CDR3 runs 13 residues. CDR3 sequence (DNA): TGTGCCAGCAGGGGGGCGGGTGACACTGAAGCTTTCTTT. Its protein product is CASRGAGDTEAFF.

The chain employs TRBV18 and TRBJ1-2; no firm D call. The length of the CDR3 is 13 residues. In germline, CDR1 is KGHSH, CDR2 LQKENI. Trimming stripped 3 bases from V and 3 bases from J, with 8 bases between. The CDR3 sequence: CASSPWPDYGYTF. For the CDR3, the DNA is TGTGCCAGCTCACCTTGGCCGGACTATGGCTACACCTTC.

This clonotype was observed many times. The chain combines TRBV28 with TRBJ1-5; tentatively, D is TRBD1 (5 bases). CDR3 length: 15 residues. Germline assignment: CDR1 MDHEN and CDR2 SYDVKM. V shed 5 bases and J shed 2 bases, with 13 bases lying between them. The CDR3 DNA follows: TGTGCCAGCAGTCTTGGGGGTGCGGGCAATCAGCCCCAGCATTTT. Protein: CASSLGGAGNQPQHF.

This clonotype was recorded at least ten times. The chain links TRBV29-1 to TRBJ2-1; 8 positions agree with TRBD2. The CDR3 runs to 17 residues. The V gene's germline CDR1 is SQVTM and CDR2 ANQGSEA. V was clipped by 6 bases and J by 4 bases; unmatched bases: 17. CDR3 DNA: TGCAGCGTGCAAGGGGGAACAACTAGCGGAATGTACAATGAGCAGTTCTTC. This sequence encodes CSVQGGTTSGMYNEQFF.

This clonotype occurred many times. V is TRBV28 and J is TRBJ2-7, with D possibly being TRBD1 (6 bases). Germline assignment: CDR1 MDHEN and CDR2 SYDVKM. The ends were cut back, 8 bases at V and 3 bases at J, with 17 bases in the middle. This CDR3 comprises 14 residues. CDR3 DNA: TGTGCCAGCGGGGGCCGGGGCGCTGACTACGAGCAGTACTTC. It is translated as CASGGRGADYEQYF.

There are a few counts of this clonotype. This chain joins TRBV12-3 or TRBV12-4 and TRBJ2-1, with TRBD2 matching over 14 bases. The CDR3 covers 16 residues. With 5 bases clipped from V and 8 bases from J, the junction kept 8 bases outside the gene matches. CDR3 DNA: TGTGCCAGCAGTCCTAGGACTAGCGGGAGGCCATATGAGCAGTTCTTC. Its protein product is CASSPRTSGRPYEQFF.

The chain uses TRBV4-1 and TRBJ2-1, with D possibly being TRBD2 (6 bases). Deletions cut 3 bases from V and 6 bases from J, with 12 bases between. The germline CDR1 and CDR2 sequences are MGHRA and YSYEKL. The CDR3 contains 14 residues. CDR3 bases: TGCGCCAGCAGCCACGGCGGAGCGGGCAATGAGCAGTTCTTC. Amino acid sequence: CASSHGGAGNEQFF.